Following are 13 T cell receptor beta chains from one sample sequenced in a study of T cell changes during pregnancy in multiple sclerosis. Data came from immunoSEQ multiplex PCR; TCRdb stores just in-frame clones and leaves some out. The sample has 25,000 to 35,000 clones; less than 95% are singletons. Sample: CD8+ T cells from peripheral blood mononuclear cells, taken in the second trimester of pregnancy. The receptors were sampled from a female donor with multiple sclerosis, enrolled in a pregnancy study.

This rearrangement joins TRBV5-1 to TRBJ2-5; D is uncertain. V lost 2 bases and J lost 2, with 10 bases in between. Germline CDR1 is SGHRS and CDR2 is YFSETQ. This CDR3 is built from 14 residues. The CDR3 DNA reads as TGCGCCAGCAGCTTCACTCGGTCACAAGAGACCCAGTACTTC. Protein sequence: CASSFTRSQETQYF.

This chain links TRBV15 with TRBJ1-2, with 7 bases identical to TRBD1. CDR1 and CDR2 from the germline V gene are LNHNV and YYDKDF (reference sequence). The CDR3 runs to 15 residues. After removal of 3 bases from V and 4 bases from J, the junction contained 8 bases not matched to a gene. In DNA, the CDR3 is TGTGCCACCAGCAGCGACGGGACAGTCGGCTATGGCTACACCTTC. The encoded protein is CATSSDGTVGYGYTF.

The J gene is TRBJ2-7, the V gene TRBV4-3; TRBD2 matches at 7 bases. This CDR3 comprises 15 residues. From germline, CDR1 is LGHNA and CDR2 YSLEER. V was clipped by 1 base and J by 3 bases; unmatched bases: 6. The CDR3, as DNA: TGCGCCAGCAGCCAAGCTCGGGGGGAGCTCTACGAGCAGTACTTC. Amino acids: CASSQARGELYEQYF.

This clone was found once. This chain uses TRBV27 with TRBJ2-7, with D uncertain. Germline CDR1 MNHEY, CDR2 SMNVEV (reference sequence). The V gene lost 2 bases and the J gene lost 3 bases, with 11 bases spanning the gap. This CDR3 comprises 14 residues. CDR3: CASSLSHSFYEQYF. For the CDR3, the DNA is TGTGCCAGCAGTTTAAGCCACAGCTTCTACGAGCAGTACTTC.

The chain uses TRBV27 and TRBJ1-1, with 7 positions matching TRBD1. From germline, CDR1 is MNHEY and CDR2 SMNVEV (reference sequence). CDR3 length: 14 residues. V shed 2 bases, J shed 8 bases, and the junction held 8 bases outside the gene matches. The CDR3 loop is CASSLGTALNEAFF. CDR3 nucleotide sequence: TGTGCCAGCAGTTTAGGGACAGCACTTAACGAAGCTTTCTTT.

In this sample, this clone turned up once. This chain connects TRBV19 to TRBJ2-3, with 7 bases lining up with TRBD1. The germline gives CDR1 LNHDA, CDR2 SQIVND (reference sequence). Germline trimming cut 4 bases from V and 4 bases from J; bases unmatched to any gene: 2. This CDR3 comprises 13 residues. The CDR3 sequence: CASSTQGADTQYF. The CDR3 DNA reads TGTGCCAGTAGTACCCAGGGGGCAGATACGCAGTATTTT.

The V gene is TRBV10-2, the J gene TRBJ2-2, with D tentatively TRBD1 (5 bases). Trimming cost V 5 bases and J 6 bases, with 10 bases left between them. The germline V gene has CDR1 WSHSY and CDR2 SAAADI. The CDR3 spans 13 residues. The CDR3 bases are TGCGCCAGCAGTAGGGGTGTAGCCGGGGAGCTGTTTTTT. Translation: CASSRGVAGELFF.

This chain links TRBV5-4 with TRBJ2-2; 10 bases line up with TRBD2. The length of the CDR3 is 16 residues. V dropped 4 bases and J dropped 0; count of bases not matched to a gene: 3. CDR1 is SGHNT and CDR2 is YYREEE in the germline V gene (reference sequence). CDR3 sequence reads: CASSRGLAANTGELFF. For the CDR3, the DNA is TGTGCCAGCAGCCGAGGACTAGCGGCGAACACCGGGGAGCTGTTTTTT.

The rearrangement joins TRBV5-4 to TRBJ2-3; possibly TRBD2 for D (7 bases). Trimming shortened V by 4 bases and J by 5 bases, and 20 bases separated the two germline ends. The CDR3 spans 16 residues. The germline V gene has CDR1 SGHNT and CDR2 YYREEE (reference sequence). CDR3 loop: CASSRLGAGVGDTQYF. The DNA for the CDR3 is TGTGCCAGCAGCCGCTTGGGGGCGGGAGTGGGAGATACGCAGTATTTT.

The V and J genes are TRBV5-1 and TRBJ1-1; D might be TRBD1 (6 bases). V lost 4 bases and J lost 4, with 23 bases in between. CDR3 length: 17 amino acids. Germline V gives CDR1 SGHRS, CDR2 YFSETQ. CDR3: CASSLLGGQHYLTEAFF. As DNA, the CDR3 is TGCGCCAGCAGCCTACTGGGGGGGCAGCATTATCTCACTGAAGCTTTCTTT.

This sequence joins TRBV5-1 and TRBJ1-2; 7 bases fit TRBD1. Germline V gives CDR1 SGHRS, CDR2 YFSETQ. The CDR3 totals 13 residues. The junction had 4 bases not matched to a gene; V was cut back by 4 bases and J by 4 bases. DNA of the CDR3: TGCGCCAGCAGCCAATGGGACAGCTATGGCTACACCTTC. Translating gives CASSQWDSYGYTF.

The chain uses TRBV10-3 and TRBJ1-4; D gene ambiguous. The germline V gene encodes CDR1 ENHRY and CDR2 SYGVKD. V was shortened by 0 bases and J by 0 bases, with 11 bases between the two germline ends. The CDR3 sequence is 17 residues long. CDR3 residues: CAISESNGGATNEKLFF. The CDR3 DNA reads TGTGCCATCAGTGAGTCGAATGGTGGAGCAACTAATGAAAAACTGTTTTTT.

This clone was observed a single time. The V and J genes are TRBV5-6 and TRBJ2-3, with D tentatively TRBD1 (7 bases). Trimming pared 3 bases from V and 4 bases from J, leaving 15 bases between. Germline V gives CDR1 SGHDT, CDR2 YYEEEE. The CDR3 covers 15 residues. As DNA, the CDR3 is TGTGCCAGCAGCTGGGGGACTCAGGGGGCAGATACGCAGTATTTT. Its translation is CASSWGTQGADTQYF.